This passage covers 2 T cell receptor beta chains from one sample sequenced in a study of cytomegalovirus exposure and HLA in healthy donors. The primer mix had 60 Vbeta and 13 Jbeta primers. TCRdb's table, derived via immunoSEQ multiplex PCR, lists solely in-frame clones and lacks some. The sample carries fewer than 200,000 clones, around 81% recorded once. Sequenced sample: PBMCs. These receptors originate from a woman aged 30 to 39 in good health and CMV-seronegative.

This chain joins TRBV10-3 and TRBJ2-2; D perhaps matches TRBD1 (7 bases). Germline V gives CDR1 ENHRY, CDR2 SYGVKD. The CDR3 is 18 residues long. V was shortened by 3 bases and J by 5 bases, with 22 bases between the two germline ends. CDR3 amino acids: CAISEGGIGGAGTGELFF. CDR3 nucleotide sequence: TGTGCCATCAGTGAAGGTGGTATAGGGGGCGCGGGGACCGGGGAGCTGTTTTTT.

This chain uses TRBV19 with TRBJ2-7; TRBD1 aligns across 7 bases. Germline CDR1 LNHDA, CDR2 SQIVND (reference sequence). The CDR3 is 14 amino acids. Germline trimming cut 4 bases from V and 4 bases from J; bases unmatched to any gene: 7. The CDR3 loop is CASSTSEGAYEQYF. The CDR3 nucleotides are TGTGCCAGTAGTACCTCTGAGGGGGCTTACGAGCAGTACTTC.